This TCR beta chain is drawn from a study of T cells in Graves' hyperthyroidism and ophthalmopathy. Study-wide background: Peripheral blood draws took place at initial diagnosis, ahead of any treatment. Study observations and caveats: A model using 13 V-J features told ophthalmopathy apart from stable hyperthyroidism. Blood also contained most expanded thyroid clonotypes above 0.001.

Germline CDR1 and CDR2: MDHEN and SYDVKM. V dropped 5 bases and J dropped 7; count of bases not matched to a gene: 7. The CDR3 loop spans 14 amino acids. This clonotype was recorded at least ten times. What it binds is unknown. Amplified TCR beta CDR3 regions came from RNA transcripts. Using the HTBI primer set, a first-round RT-PCR was run on the TCR CDR3. TCRdb passed the multiplex PCR reads through MiXCR, listing each CDR3 protein once. The data contain 400,000 to 500,000 distinct CDR3 sequences, over 12% of them seen just once; the ten biggest clones take up about 13%. The chain couples TRBV28 to TRBJ2-2; 7 bases are shared with TRBD1. This receptor was obtained from a man younger than 35 with Graves' ophthalmopathy. The sample comprised blood. The CDR3 DNA follows: TGTGCCAGCAGTGGAGACAGGGCGAGCGGGGAGCTGTTTTTT. Translation: CASSGDRASGELFF.